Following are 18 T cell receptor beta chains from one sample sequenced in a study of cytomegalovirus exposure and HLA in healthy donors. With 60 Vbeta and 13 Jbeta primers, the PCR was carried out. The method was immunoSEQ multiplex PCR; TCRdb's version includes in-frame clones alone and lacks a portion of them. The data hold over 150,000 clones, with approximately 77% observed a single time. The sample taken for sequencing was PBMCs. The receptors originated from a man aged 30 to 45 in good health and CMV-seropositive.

The CDR3 region is CAISVGQGAYGYTF. CDR3 sequence (DNA): TGTGCCATCAGTGTAGGGCAGGGGGCCTATGGCTACACCTTC. V gene TRBV10-3 combines with J gene TRBJ1-2, with 8 nucleotides matching TRBD1. V was pared by 4 bases and J by 4 bases, with 5 bases of the junction left unmatched. The CDR3 extends over 14 amino acids. Germline V gene lookup returns CDR1 ENHRY and CDR2 SYGVKD.

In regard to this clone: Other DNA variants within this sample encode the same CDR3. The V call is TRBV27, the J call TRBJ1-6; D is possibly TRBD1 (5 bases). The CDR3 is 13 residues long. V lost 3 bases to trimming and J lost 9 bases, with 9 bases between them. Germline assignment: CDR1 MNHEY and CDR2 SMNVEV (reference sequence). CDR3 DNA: TGTGCCAGCAGTTTTGGGGGGAGTTCACCCCTCCACTTT. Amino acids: CASSFGGSSPLHF.

The CDR3 loop reads CASRNDRGRNYGYTF. CDR3 nucleotide sequence: TGTGCCAGTAGGAACGACAGGGGGCGTAACTATGGCTACACCTTC. This chain links TRBV19 with TRBJ1-2, with 10 bases matching TRBD1. Germline V gene data show CDR1 as LNHDA and CDR2 as SQIVND (reference sequence). This CDR3 region has 15 residues. The junction had 5 bases not matched to a gene; V was cut back by 6 bases and J by 1 base.

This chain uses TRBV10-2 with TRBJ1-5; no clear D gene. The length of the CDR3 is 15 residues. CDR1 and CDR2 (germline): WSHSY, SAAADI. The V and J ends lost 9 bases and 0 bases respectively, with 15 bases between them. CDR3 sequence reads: CARWEVKNSNQPQHF. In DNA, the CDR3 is TGCGCCAGATGGGAGGTAAAGAATAGCAATCAGCCCCAGCATTTT.

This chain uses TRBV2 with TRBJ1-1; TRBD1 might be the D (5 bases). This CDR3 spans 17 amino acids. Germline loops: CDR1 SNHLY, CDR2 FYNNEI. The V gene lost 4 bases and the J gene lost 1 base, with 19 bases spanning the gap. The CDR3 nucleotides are TGTGCCAGCAGTGCCCTTCTACTATCGACAGCGAACACTGAAGCTTTCTTT. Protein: CASSALLLSTANTEAFF. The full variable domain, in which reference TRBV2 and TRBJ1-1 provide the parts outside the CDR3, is EPEVTQTPSHQVTQMGQEVILRCVPISNHLYFYWYRQILGQKVEFLVSFYNNEISEKSEIFDDQFSVERPDGSNFTLKIRSTKLEDSAMYFCASSALLLSTANTEAFFGQGTRLTVV.

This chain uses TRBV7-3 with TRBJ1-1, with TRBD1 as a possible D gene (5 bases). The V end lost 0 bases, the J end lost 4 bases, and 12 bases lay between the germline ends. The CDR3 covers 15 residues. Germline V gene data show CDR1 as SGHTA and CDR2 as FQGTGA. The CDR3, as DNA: TGTGCCAGCAGCTTAACAGGCAGGGAGGGCACTGAAGCTTTCTTT. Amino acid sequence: CASSLTGREGTEAFF.

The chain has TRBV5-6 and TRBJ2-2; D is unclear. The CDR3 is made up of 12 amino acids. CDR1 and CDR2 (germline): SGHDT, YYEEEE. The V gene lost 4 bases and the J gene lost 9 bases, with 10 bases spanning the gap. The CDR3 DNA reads TGTGCCAGCAGCAACTACGGATGGGAGCTGTTTTTT. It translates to CASSNYGWELFF.

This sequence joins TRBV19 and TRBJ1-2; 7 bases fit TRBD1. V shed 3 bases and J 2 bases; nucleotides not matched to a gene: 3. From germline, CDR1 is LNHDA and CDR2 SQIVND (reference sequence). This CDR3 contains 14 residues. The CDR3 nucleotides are TGTGCCAGTAGTATTGCGACAGGGAACTATGGCTACACCTTC. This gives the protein CASSIATGNYGYTF.

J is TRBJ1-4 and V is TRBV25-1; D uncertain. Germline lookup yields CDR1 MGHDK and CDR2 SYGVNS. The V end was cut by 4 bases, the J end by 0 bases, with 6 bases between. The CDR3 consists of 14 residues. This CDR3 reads CASSATATNEKLFF. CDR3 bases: TGTGCCAGCAGTGCAACGGCAACTAATGAAAAACTGTTTTTT.

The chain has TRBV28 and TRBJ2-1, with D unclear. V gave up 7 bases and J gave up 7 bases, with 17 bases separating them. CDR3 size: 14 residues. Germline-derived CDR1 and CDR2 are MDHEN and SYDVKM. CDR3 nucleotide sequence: TGTGCCAGCAACGTGGCGGTGGCGAGTAATGAGCAGTTCTTC. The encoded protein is CASNVAVASNEQFF.

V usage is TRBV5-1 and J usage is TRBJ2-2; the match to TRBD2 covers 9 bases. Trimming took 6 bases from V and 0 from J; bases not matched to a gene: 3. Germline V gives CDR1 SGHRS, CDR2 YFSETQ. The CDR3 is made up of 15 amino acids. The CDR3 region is CASKSGGPNTGELFF. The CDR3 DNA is TGCGCCAGCAAAAGCGGGGGGCCGAACACCGGGGAGCTGTTTTTT.

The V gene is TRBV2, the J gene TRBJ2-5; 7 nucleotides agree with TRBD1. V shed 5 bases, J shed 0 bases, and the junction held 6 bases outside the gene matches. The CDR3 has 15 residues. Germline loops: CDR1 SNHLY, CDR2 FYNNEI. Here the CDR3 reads CASSNRGQHQETQYF. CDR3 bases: TGTGCCAGCAGTAACCGGGGACAGCACCAAGAGACCCAGTACTTC.

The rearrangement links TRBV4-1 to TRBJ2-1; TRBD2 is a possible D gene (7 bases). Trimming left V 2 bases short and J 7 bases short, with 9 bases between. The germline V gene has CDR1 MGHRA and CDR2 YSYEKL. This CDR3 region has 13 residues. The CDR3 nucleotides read TGCGCCAGCAGCCAAAGGGGGGGGAATGAGCAGTTCTTC. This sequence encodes CASSQRGGNEQFF.

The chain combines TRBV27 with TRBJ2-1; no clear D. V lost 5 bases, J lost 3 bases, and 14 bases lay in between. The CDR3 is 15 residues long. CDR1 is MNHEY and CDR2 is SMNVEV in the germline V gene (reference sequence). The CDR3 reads CASSPQSEYYNEQFF. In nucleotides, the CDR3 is TGTGCCAGCAGTCCCCAAAGCGAATACTACAATGAGCAGTTCTTC.

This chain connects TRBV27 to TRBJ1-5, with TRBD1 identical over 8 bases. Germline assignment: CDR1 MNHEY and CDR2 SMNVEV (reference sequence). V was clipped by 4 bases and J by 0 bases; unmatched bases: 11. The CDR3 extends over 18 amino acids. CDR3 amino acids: CASSSLGQGLYSNQPQHF. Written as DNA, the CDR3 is TGTGCCAGCAGTTCGTTAGGACAGGGACTTTATAGCAATCAGCCCCAGCATTTT.

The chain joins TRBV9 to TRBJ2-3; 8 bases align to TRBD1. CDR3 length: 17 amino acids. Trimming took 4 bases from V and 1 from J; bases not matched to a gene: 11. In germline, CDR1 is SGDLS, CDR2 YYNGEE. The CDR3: CASSPSPLTGGTDTQYF. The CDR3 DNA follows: TGTGCCAGCAGCCCCAGTCCCCTGACAGGGGGCACAGATACGCAGTATTTT.

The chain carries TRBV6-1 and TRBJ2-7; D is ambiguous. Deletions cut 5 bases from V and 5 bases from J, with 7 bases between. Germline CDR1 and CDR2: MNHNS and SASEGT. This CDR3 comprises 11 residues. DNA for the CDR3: TGTGCCAGCAGTATACAGCACGAGCAGTACTTC. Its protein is CASSIQHEQYF.

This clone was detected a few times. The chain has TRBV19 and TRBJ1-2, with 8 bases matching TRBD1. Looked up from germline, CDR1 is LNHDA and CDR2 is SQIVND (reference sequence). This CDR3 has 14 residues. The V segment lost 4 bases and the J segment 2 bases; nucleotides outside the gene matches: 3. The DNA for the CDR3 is TGTGCCAGTAGTACCAGACAGGGGAACTATGGCTACACCTTC. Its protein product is CASSTRQGNYGYTF.